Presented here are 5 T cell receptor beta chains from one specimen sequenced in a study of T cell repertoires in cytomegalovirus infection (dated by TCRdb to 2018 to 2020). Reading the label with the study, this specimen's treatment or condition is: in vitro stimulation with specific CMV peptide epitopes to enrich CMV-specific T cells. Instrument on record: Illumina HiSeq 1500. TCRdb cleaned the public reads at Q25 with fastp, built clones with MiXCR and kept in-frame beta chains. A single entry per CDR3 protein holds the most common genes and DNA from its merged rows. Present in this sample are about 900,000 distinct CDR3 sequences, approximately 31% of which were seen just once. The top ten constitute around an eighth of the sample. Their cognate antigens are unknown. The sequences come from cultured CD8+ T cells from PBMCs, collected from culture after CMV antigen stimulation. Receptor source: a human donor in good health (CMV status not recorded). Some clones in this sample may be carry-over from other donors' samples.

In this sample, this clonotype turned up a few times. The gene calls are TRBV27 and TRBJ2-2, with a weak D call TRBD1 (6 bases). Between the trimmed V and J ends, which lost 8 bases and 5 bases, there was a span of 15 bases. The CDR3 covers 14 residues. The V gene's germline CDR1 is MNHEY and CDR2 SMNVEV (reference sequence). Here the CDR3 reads CASYPTGMTGELFF. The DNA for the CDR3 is TGTGCCAGCTACCCCACAGGGATGACCGGGGAGCTGTTTTTT.

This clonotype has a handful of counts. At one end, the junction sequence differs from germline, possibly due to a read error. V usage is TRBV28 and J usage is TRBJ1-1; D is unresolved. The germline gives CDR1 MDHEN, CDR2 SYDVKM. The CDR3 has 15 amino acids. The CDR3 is CASSSTLSLKTEAFF. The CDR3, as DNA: TGTGCCAGCAGCTCTACATTATCCCTGAAGACTGAAGCTTTCTTT.

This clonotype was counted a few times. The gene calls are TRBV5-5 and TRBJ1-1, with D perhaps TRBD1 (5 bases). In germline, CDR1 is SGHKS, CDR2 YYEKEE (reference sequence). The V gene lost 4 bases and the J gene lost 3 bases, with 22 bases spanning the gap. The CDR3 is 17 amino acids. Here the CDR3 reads CASSTTKVQVPDTEAFF. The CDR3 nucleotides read TGTGCCAGCAGCACCACTAAAGTACAGGTTCCAGACACTGAAGCTTTCTTT.

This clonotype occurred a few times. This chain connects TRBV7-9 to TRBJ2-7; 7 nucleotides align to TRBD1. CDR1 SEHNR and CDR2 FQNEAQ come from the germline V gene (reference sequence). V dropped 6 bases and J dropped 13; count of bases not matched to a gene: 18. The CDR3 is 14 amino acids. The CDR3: CASSPVSGQSRQYF. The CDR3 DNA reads TGTGCCAGCAGTCCAGTATCGGGACAGTCGCGTCAATACTTC.

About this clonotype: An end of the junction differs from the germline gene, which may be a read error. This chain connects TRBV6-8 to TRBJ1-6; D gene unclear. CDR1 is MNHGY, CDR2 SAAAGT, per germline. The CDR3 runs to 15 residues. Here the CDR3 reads CASSSMREYNTPLHF. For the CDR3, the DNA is TGTGCCAGCAGTTCCATGCGGGAGTATAATACACCCCTCCACTTT.